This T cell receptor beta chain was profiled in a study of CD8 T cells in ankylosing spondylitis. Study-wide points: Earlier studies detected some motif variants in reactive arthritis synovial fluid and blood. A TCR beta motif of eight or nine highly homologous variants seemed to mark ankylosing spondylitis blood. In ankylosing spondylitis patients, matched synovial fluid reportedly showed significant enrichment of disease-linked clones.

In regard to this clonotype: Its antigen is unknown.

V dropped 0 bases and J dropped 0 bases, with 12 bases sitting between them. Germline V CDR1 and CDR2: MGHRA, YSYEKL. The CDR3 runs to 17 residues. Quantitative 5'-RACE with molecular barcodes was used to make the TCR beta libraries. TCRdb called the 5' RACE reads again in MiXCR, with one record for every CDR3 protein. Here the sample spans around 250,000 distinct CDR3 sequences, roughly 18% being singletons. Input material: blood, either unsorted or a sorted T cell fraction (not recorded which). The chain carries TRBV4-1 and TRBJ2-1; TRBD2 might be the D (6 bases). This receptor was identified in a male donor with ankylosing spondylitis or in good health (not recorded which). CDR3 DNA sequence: TGCGCCAGCAGCCAAGAGCCTAGCGTAAGCTCCTACAATGAGCAGTTCTTC. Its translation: CASSQEPSVSSYNEQFF.